Sequencing of this TCR beta chain was carried out in a study of T cells in Graves' hyperthyroidism and ophthalmopathy (dated by TCRdb to between 2018 and 2021). With regard to the full study: Peripheral blood was collected at initial diagnosis, before any treatment. TCR V-J signatures able to tell the groups apart were searched for in a discovery cohort of some 100 patients, of whom 43 had Graves' ophthalmopathy and around 57 had stable Graves' hyperthyroidism. Prospective prediction of ophthalmopathy was tested in an independent validation cohort of approximately 19 hyperthyroidism patients and around 16 patients who later progressed to ophthalmopathy. The 100 or so discovery patients were randomly split 7:3 into training and test sets. In addition, the study compared T-cell repertoires in thyroid tissue and in blood from about 6 Graves' hyperthyroidism patients. Following sampling, methimazole starting at 30 mg daily was given to hyperthyroidism patients, and high-dose intravenous methylprednisolone was given to ophthalmopathy patients. According to the paper, TCR Vbeta CDR3 sequencing was carried out on about 140 peripheral blood samples, which came from over 40 ophthalmopathy, under 80 hyperthyroidism and approximately 17 progressor patients.

CDR1 and CDR2 are drawn from the germline V gene (reference sequence): LGHDT, YNNKEL. The junction shows trimming of 4 bases on V and 3 bases on J, plus 16 bases between the germline ends. Taken from cysteine to phenylalanine, the CDR3 has 16 residues. Only CDR3 DNA is held: 48 bases, read in frame from base 1. The TCR beta CDR3 regions were amplified from the RNA transcripts. A first-round RT-PCR of the TCR CDR3 used the HTBI primer set with the Qiagen OneStep RT-PCR kit. Libraries were constructed in a second round of multiplex PCR, after which size selection and purification were carried out. The libraries were sequenced on an Illumina HiSeq2000 using paired-end 100 bp reads. The study's processing was this. SOAPnuke was used to process the raw data, with reads discarded if the reads contained adapters or uncalled bases, had a mean Phred below 15, or lacked an exact constant-primer or identifier match. COPE v1.2.5 was used to merge high-quality paired reads, and clonotypes were defined as unique nucleotide sequences. MiTCR v1.1 was used to align the clonotypes against IMGT TRBV, TRBD and TRBJ reference segments. The analysis included only V-J combinations with a frequency above 0.0001, which together covered around 99% of the repertoires. A TCS score was defined as the ratio between F50 (clonal expansion) and ExV (chaos), using BLOSUM62-based TCRdist between CDR3 peptides within each V-J. Welch's t-statistics and random forest reduced 500 to 650 V-J features to 13, which were used in a naive Bayes classifier (R e1071). The public reads were reanalyzed by TCRdb: fastp trimming at Q25, MiXCR alignment, in-frame beta chains only. Rows are combined by CDR3 protein, so each entry shows the most common genes and DNA. TCRdb, not the original authors, processed these V and J calls. Here the sample has around 99,000 distinct CDR3 sequences; around a sixth occur a single time. 40% to 50% of the sample lies in the top ten.

Paper-wide results and their limitations: In cross-validation, a model built on a 13 V-J signature told ophthalmopathy apart from stable hyperthyroidism with 85% to 90% sensitivity and about 81% specificity, and in testing the same model reached 80%/75%. In validation, the model predicted progression to ophthalmopathy a median of about 5.9 months before onset, with over 55% sensitivity and about 72% specificity. No statistical method was used to set the sample size in advance, and investigators knew the group allocation. Most expanded thyroid clonotypes (frequency above 0.001) were also detected in blood, a finding suggesting that blood repertoires may reflect thyroid immune responses.

A patient counted as having stable Graves' hyperthyroidism if no progression to ophthalmopathy occurred over 18 months of follow-up. Hyperthyroidism patients were newly diagnosed, with disease duration under 2 months, and aged 18 to 65 years. Exclusion was applied to patients with uncontrolled infections, other autoimmune diseases, pregnancy or lactation. Clinical symptoms, serum thyroxine and TRAb, thyroid ultrasound, and orbital computed tomography formed the basis for the diagnoses. Ficoll-Paque density gradient centrifugation was used to isolate PBMCs from under 11 ml of fresh peripheral blood. Total RNA was extracted with Trizol reagent, and quality was checked on an Agilent 2100 Bioanalyzer. Many counts were recorded for this clonotype. It lacks a known antigen. The record has no base qualities; no much larger clone is one base away.

The V gene is TRBV3-1 and the J gene is TRBJ2-1, with a tentative D gene TRBD2 over 6 matching bases. The receptor comes from a woman aged 45-65 years with Graves' hyperthyroidism. The sequencing sample was made of blood. The nucleotide sequence reads TGTGCCAGCAGCCCTGCTAGTAGCGGCCACTACAATGAGCAGTTCTTC. Its protein is CASSPASSGHYNEQFF.